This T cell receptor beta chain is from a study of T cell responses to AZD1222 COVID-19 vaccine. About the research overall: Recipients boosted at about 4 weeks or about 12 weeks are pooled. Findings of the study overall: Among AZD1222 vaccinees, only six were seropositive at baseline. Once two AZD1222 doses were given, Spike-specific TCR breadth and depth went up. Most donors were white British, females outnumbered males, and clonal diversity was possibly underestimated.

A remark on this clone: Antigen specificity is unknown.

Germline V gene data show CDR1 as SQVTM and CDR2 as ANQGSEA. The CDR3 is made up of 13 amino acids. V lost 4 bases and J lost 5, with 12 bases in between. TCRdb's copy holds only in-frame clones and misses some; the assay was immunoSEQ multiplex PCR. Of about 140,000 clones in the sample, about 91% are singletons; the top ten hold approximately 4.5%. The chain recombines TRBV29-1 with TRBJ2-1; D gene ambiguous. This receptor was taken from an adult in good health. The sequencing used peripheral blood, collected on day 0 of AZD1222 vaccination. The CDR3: CSVVPFNDNEQFF. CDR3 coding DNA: TGCAGCGTTGTCCCGTTCAACGACAATGAGCAGTTCTTC.